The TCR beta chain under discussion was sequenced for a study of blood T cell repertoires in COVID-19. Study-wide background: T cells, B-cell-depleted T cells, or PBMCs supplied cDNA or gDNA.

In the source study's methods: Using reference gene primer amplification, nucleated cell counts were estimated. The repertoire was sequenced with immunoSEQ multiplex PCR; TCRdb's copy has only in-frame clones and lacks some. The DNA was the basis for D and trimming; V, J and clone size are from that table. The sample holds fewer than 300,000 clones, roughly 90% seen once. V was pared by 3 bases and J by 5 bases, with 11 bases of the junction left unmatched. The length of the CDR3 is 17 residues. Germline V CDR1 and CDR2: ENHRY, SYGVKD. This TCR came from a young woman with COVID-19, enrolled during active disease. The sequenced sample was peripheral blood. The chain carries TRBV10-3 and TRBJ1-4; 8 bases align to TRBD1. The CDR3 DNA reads TGTGCCATCAGTGACTCCGCCCGGACAGGGACCAATGAAAAACTGTTTTTT. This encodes CAISDSARTGTNEKLFF.